This T cell receptor (beta chain) was sequenced during a study of long-term antiretroviral therapy in people with HIV. Findings of the study overall: Clonotypes expanded prior to ART showed repertoire dominance at all sampled time points.

CDR1 is SGHRS and CDR2 is YFSETQ in the germline V gene. V was clipped by 0 bases and J by 5 bases, with 6 bases between them. This CDR3 contains 13 residues. Sequencing relied on immunoSEQ assay v3.0, run at survey level. This table comes from immunoSEQ multiplex PCR, and its TCRdb copy is limited to in-frame clones, with some not included. The data show over 8,500 clones, with less than 80% seen just once and roughly 19% held by the top ten. This clone was observed a single time. Its antigen is not known. The source material was unsorted PBMCs, sampled at the start of antiretroviral therapy, before treatment. The TCR originated in a man younger than 45 with HIV. The chain recombines TRBV5-1 with TRBJ2-1; no clear D gene. CDR3 region: CASSLVQDNEQFF. The CDR3 DNA follows: TGCGCCAGCAGCTTGGTCCAGGACAATGAGCAGTTCTTC. Looking up the rest from reference TRBV5-1 and TRBJ2-1 gives the full variable domain: KAGVTQTPRYLIKTRGQQVTLSCSPISGHRSVSWYQQTPGQGLQFLFEYFSETQRNKGNFPGRFSGRQFSNSRSEMNVSTLELGDSALYLCASSLVQDNEQFFGPGTRLTVL.